This T cell receptor beta chain emerged from a study of shared clonotypes between healthy human individuals. In the original workflow: Filtering differed since immunoSEQ provided only junctions, with no quality scores. Generated by immunoSEQ multiplex PCR, the TCRdb table keeps only in-frame clones and is missing some. V, J and clone size are taken as reported in that table, and D and trimming were inferred from the DNA itself. In the table there are 950,000 to 1,100,000 clones, 65% to 80% of which are singletons. The CDR3 has 14 amino acids. V was clipped by 4 bases and J by 6 bases; unmatched bases: 6. Germline V gene lookup returns CDR1 SGHKS and CDR2 YYEKEE (reference sequence).

This receptor was obtained from a man between 18 and 29 years old in good health. The chain has TRBV5-5 and TRBJ2-1, with 8 positions matching TRBD2. The sample taken for sequencing was memory CD4+ T cells sorted from blood. Subset denoted: CD45RA-negative fraction. CDR3: CASSPGGQANEQFF. The CDR3 DNA is TGTGCCAGCAGCCCGGGGGGGCAGGCCAATGAGCAGTTCTTC.